This TCR beta chain was found in a study of T-cell memory formation after mild COVID-19. V dropped 4 bases and J dropped 0 bases, with 15 bases sitting between them. CDR3 length: 15 amino acids. Germline V gene lookup returns CDR1 SQVTM and CDR2 ANQGSEA. MiXCR was run by TCRdb on the 5' RACE reads, yielding one entry per CDR3 protein. The data contain about 250,000 distinct CDR3 sequences, approximately 15% of them singletons. The sequenced sample consisted of PBMCs or a T cell subset sorted from them (not recorded which). The clonotype was recovered from an adult woman who had mild COVID-19 (a few samples of this study predate the infection). Cell type and time point are not known. The chain recombines TRBV29-1 with TRBJ1-1, with a tentative D call TRBD1 (6 bases). CDR3 DNA: TGCAGCGTTGGGCTGGACAGCAACATGAACACTGAAGCTTTCTTT. This sequence encodes CSVGLDSNMNTEAFF.